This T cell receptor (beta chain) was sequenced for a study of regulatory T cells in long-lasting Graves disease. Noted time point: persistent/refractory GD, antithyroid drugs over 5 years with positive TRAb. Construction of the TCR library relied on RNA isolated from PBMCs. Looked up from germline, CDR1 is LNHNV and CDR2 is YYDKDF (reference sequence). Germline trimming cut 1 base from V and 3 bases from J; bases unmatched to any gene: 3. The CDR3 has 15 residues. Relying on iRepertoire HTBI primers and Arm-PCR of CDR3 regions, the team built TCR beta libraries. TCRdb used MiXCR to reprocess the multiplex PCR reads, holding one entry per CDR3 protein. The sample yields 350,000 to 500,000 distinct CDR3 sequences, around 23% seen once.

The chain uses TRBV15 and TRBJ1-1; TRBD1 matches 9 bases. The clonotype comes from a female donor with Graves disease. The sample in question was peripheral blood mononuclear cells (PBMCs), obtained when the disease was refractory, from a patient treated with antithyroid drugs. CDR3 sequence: CATSRVRQGDTEAFF. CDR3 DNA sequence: TGTGCCACCAGCAGAGTGAGACAGGGGGACACTGAAGCTTTCTTT.